The clone carrying this TCR beta chain was seen a handful of times. Its matching antigen is unknown. The source of the sample is a study of blood T cells in healthy people across ages. Through a sample-barcoded 5' primer and a J-beta primer mix, a second PCR was run for roughly 6 to 11 cycles. TCRdb used MiXCR to reprocess the 5' RACE reads, holding one entry per CDR3 protein. The sample consists of fewer than 800,000 distinct CDR3 sequences, just under 25% of them appearing once. General study findings and limits: Age advanced and TCR beta diversity per million T cells fell, roughly linearly.

CDR1 is WSHSY, CDR2 SAAADI, per germline. The CDR3 loop spans 16 amino acids. V dropped 6 bases and J dropped 6 bases, with 24 bases sitting between them. This same sample was also taken into another study, of T cells of mothers and their children. That publication notes: Per child, approximately 2.9 million TCR beta CDR3 reads were obtained, against over 8 million per mother. Related mother-child pairs showed slightly higher but non-significant overlap than unrelated pairs.

This TCR derives from a boy aged 5-17 years in good health. The specimen was blood. The V gene is TRBV10-2, the J gene TRBJ2-7; a weak D match, TRBD2 (6 bases). The CDR3 sequence is CASSPPYWGVEGEQYF. In DNA form, the CDR3 reads TGCGCCAGCAGCCCACCCTATTGGGGGGTGGAGGGCGAGCAGTACTTC.